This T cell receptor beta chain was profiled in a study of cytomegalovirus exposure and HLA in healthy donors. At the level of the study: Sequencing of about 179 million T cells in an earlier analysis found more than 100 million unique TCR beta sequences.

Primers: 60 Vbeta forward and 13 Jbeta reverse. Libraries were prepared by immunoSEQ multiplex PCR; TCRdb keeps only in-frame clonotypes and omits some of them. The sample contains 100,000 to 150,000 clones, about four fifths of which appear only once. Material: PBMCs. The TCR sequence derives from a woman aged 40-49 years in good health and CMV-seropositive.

This chain's CDR3 is CASSPRQASYEQYF. As DNA, the CDR3 is TGTGCCAGTAGTCCTCGACAGGCCTCCTACGAGCAGTACTTC. The chain is built from TRBV19 and TRBJ2-7, with D possibly TRBD1 on 6 matching bases. Germline CDR1 and CDR2: LNHDA and SQIVND (reference sequence). V was pared by 5 bases and J by 0 bases, with 11 bases between. The CDR3 has 14 amino acids.